These 14 T cell receptor beta chains share one sample of origin, sequenced in a study of identical twins. TCRdb passed the 5' RACE reads through MiXCR, listing each CDR3 protein once. The table has approximately 890,000 distinct CDR3 sequences, 9% to 15% seen once. These data were also reused for a study on yellow fever vaccine responses in identical twins.

The specimen was PBMCs. Receptor source: a woman aged 18-30 years in good health.

The sample holds many counts of this clonotype. The V call is TRBV10-3, the J call TRBJ1-1; 7 bases map to TRBD1. The CDR3 consists of 14 residues. Germline V lookup: CDR1 ENHRY, CDR2 SYGVKD. Trimming took 4 bases from V and 3 from J; bases not matched to a gene: 5. The CDR3 region has the DNA TGTGCCATCAGTGCCCAGGGGGAGTACACTGAAGCTTTCTTT. Translated, it gives CAISAQGEYTEAFF.

This clonotype was seen only a few times. The chain combines TRBV7-6 with TRBJ2-5; tentatively, D is TRBD2 (6 bases). CDR3 size: 14 residues. The germline gives CDR1 SGHVS, CDR2 FNYEAQ. The V end was cut by 1 base, the J end by 5 bases, with 11 bases between. CDR3 protein: CASSLGFLAETQYF. The DNA for the CDR3 is TGTGCCAGCAGCTTAGGATTTCTAGCGGAGACCCAGTACTTC.

This clonotype was found many times. The chain employs TRBV28 and TRBJ2-2; D possibly corresponds to TRBD1 (5 bases). Trimming removed 6 bases at V and 0 bases at J, with 11 bases between. The CDR3 spans 15 residues. The germline CDR1 and CDR2 sequences are MDHEN and SYDVKM. The CDR3 loop is CASSLLGANTGELFF. DNA for the CDR3: TGTGCCAGCAGCCTCTTAGGGGCGAACACCGGGGAGCTGTTTTTT.

The chain combines TRBV20-1 with TRBJ2-3, with 10 nucleotides matching TRBD1. The trim removed 4 bases at V and 3 bases at J, leaving 7 bases unmatched. CDR3 length: 15 amino acids. Germline-derived CDR1 and CDR2 are DFQATT and SNEGSKA (reference sequence). CDR3 nucleotides: TGCAGTGCTAAAATGAGGGGACAGGGGACAGATACGCAGTATTTT. Its translation: CSAKMRGQGTDTQYF.

There are a few counts of this clonotype. The chain links TRBV7-9 to TRBJ2-3, with 7 bases that match TRBD2. This CDR3 contains 17 residues. Germline CDR1 reads SEHNR; CDR2 reads FQNEAQ (reference sequence). The V and J ends lost 4 bases and 1 base, in that order; junction bases with no gene match: 11. The CDR3 DNA sequence: TGTGCCAGCAGCTCTCTTTTACCTAGCGGACGCACAGATACGCAGTATTTT. Translating gives CASSSLLPSGRTDTQYF.

V usage is TRBV2 and J usage is TRBJ1-1; tentative D call: TRBD1 (5 bases). Germline-derived CDR1 and CDR2 are SNHLY and FYNNEI. With 7 bases removed from V and 0 bases from J, the gap between germline ends came to 18 bases. The CDR3 totals 16 residues. CDR3 sequence reads: CASKPETVVMNTEAFF. For the CDR3, the DNA is TGTGCCAGCAAGCCCGAGACAGTGGTAATGAACACTGAAGCTTTCTTT.

There are a few counts of this clonotype. The V and J genes are TRBV25-1 and TRBJ2-2, with D perhaps matching TRBD1 or TRBD2 (6 bases each). CDR3 length equals 14 residues. Germline V CDR1 and CDR2: MGHDK, SYGVNS. V was cut by 1 base and J by 5 bases, with 8 bases left in between. The CDR3 sequence is CASSESGATGELFF. Written as DNA, the CDR3 is TGTGCCAGCAGTGAATCGGGGGCGACCGGGGAGCTGTTTTTT. The whole variable domain, filled in from reference TRBV25-1 and TRBJ2-2, reads EADIYQTPRYLVIGTGKKITLECSQTMGHDKMYWYQQDPGMELHLIHYSYGVNSTEKGDLSSESTVSRIRTEHFPLTLESARPSHTSQYLCASSESGATGELFFGEGSRLTVL.

In its sample, this clonotype was seen many times. This sequence joins TRBV3-1 and TRBJ2-1; tentatively, D is TRBD1 (6 bases). The germline V gene encodes CDR1 LGHDT and CDR2 YNNKEL (reference sequence). There are 15 residues in the CDR3. The V end lost 5 bases, the J end lost 0 bases, and 11 bases lay between the germline ends. The CDR3, as DNA: TGTGCCAGCAGCGAACTAGGGGGCTCCTACAATGAGCAGTTCTTC. Protein: CASSELGGSYNEQFF.

A few counts support this clonotype. The CDR3 DNA reads as TGTGCCAGCAGGCGGGACAGGGGGCTTTACGAGCAGTACTTC. Its protein product is CASRRDRGLYEQYF. The rearrangement uses TRBV12-3 or TRBV12-4 and TRBJ2-7; TRBD1 aligns across 12 bases. The trim removed 6 bases at V and 4 bases at J, leaving 4 bases unmatched. The CDR3 has 14 residues.

This clonotype has more than one count but fewer than ten. The V gene is TRBV10-3, the J gene TRBJ2-7; no definite D call. V dropped 1 base and J dropped 1 base, with 11 bases sitting between them. This CDR3 spans 15 amino acids. Per the germline V gene, CDR1 is ENHRY and CDR2 is SYGVKD. The CDR3 loop is CAISELYGVSYEQYF. The DNA of the CDR3 is TGTGCCATCAGTGAGTTATATGGGGTGTCCTACGAGCAGTACTTC.

A few counts support this clonotype. The V call is TRBV20-1, the J call TRBJ2-3; 10 nucleotides match TRBD2. The germline V gene has CDR1 DFQATT and CDR2 SNEGSKA (reference sequence). The CDR3 length is 14 residues. The trim removed 6 bases at V and 2 bases at J, leaving 5 bases unmatched. CDR3 residues: CSAITSGVTDTQYF. Written as DNA, the CDR3 is TGCAGTGCCATCACTAGCGGGGTCACAGATACGCAGTATTTT.

This clonotype was seen repeatedly, ten times or more. The V call is TRBV4-1, the J call TRBJ2-3; TRBD2 matches at 10 bases. The J segment lost 6 bases and the V segment lost 0 bases, leaving 15 bases of the junction unmatched. The CDR3 is 19 residues long. In germline, CDR1 is MGHRA, CDR2 YSYEKL. CDR3 sequence: CASSQEPALSGGPQDTQYF. CDR3 DNA: TGCGCCAGCAGCCAAGAGCCCGCCCTTAGCGGGGGGCCGCAGGATACGCAGTATTTT.

This clonotype was detected only once. The V gene is TRBV25-1, the J gene TRBJ1-2; D is unclear. V shed 3 bases and J shed 2 bases, with 13 bases lying between them. The germline V gene has CDR1 MGHDK and CDR2 SYGVNS. The CDR3 is 15 residues long. CDR3 in DNA: TGTGCCAGCAGTGAGTCAGGAGCTCTAAACTATGGCTACACCTTC. As protein: CASSESGALNYGYTF.

This clonotype occurred a few times. V is TRBV27 and J is TRBJ1-1; 7 bases align to TRBD1. This CDR3 contains 15 residues. Germline V gene data show CDR1 as MNHEY and CDR2 as SMNVEV (reference sequence). V shed 6 bases, J shed 2 bases, and the junction held 9 bases outside the gene matches. CDR3 residues: CASRTTGIRNTEAFF. Here the CDR3 DNA reads TGTGCCAGCAGGACGACAGGGATCCGAAACACTGAAGCTTTCTTT.